Sequencing of this T cell receptor (beta chain) was carried out in a study of cytomegalovirus exposure and HLA in healthy donors. Study outcomes and limitations: In an earlier analysis, most TCR beta V segments were productive about 87% or about 30% of the time.

A remark on this clone: Its antigen is not identified.

This CDR3 is 16 amino acids long. Germline V gives CDR1 MDHEN, CDR2 SYDVKM. V lost 6 bases to trimming and J lost 7 bases, with 22 bases between them. PCR was performed using 60 Vbeta and 13 Jbeta primers. Profiled with immunoSEQ multiplex PCR; TCRdb holds only in-frame clones, not every one. In all, the sample yields some 130,000 clones. The sequenced sample consisted of PBMCs. The chain joins TRBV28 to TRBJ1-5; TRBD1 might be the D (6 bases). The clonotype originates from a man younger than 35 in good health and CMV-seronegative. CDR3 nucleotides: TGTGCCAGCAGAATTCACGGGCAGGGGATTTGGCAGCCCCAGCATTTT. Its protein product is CASRIHGQGIWQPQHF.